This is a list of T cell receptor beta chains from one sample in a study of Ad26.COV2.S vaccination and SARS-CoV-2 variants. The method was immunoSEQ multiplex PCR; TCRdb's version includes in-frame clones alone and lacks a portion of them. The table lists 510,000 or so clones, roughly 87% of them singletons. The source was peripheral blood, collected in a trial of Ad26.COV2.S vaccine versus placebo. These receptors were obtained from a person aged 18-60 years who received the Ad26.COV2.S COVID-19 vaccine or a placebo. Each CDR3 is given with its conserved first and last residue. D genes are given only for firm matches. Size tells how often a clone was seen (once, few, many) or the class of an expanded clone, and some rows leave it out.

cdr3_nt | cdr3_aa | clone_size | d_call | j_call | v_call
TGTGCCAGCAGTTCTAGCCCCCATAGGGCTACTGGGGCCAACGTCCTGACTTTC | CASSSSPHRATGANVLTF | NA | NA | TRBJ2-6 | TRBV27
TGTGCCTGGACTTACAGGGGCGTCTGGACTGAAGCTTTCTTT | CAWTYRGVWTEAFF | NA | TRBD1 | TRBJ1-1 | TRBV30
TGTGCCAGCAGCCAAGGGACTGCCGGGAGCAGTCAGCCCCAGCATTTT | CASSQGTAGSSQPQHF | few | NA | TRBJ1-5 | TRBV3-1/TRBV3-2
TGCGCCAGCAGCCAAATTATAGTCCGTGGGACTGAAGCTTTCTTT | CASSQIIVRGTEAFF | NA | NA | TRBJ1-1 | TRBV4-1
TGTGCCAGCAGCCGGGTCCGGGCCATAAATGGCTATGGCTACACCTTC | CASSRVRAINGYGYTF | NA | NA | TRBJ1-2 | TRBV27
TGTGCCACCAGTGATTTTGTCAGGGGGCGCATTGCCGGTGAGCAGTTCTTC | CATSDFVRGRIAGEQFF | NA | TRBD1 | TRBJ2-1 | TRBV24-1
TGTGCCAGCAGCCGACAGGAGAGATACGAGCAGTACTTC | CASSRQERYEQYF | once | NA | TRBJ2-7 | TRBV27
TGTGCCAGTAGTATTGGCAGGGGAGGCAATCAGCCCCAGCATTTT | CASSIGRGGNQPQHF | NA | NA | TRBJ1-5 | TRBV19
TGTGCCAGCAGCCTGGGGCAGGGTGTAGCTGAAGCTTTCTTT | CASSLGQGVAEAFF | NA | NA | TRBJ1-1 | TRBV7-9
TGTGCCAGCACCCTAAGTGGGACAGGACCTACCTACGAGCAGTACTTC | CASTLSGTGPTYEQYF | NA | TRBD1 | TRBJ2-7 | TRBV2
TGTGCCAGCAGCCAAGTGGGCGGGAGCTCCTACAATGAGCAGTTCTTC | CASSQVGGSSYNEQFF | NA | TRBD2 | TRBJ2-1 | TRBV14
TGTGCCAGCAGCGCCCGAGAGAATGCGGGGGCCACAGATACGCAGTATTTT | CASSARENAGATDTQYF | NA | NA | TRBJ2-3 | TRBV9
TGTGCCAGCAGCCAAACAGGGGGAAAGAGCTATGGCTACACCTTC | CASSQTGGKSYGYTF | once | TRBD1 | TRBJ1-2 | TRBV5-6
TGTGCCAGCAGACTAGCGGGAGGTGATGAGCAGTTCTTC | CASRLAGGDEQFF | NA | TRBD2 | TRBJ2-1 | TRBV7-9
TGTGCCAGCAGCTTAGTAGCAAACGTAGCCGGTGAGCAGTTCTTC | CASSLVANVAGEQFF | NA | NA | TRBJ2-1 | TRBV7-2
TGTGCCAGCAGCCAAGATCAACCGGGACAGGGGGCCTCCTACGAGCAGTACTTC | CASSQDQPGQGASYEQYF | few | TRBD1 | TRBJ2-7 | TRBV4-2
TGTGCCAGCTTGAAGGGGGGGCCCTTTCCCCTCCACTTT | CASLKGGPFPLHF | NA | NA | TRBJ1-6 | TRBV28
TGTGCCAGCAGACGACAGGGGGTTCACAATGAGCAGTTCTTC | CASRRQGVHNEQFF | NA | TRBD1 | TRBJ2-1 | TRBV5-6
TGCGCCAGCAGCCCGGGGGCAGGGTCCTATGGCTACACCTTC | CASSPGAGSYGYTF | NA | NA | TRBJ1-2 | TRBV5-1
TGTGCCAGTAGGGGGGCCAGACCTCCAGCTAACTATGGCTACACCTTC | CASRGARPPANYGYTF | once | NA | TRBJ1-2 | TRBV19
TGTGCCAGCAGTTTGGTTGTGTCGACAGGGCCAGACTATGGCTACACCTTC | CASSLVVSTGPDYGYTF | NA | TRBD1 | TRBJ1-2 | TRBV28
TGTGCCAGCAATCGGGTCGACACTGAAGCTTTCTTT | CASNRVDTEAFF | NA | NA | TRBJ1-1 | TRBV2
TGTGCCATAGGGACAGGGGACACTGAAGCTTTCTTT | CAIGTGDTEAFF | NA | TRBD1 | TRBJ1-1 | TRBV28
TGTGCCAGCAGACAGGCGAGCTCCTACGAGCAGTACTTC | CASRQASSYEQYF | NA | NA | TRBJ2-7 | TRBV28
TGCAGCGTTCTGGTAGGGGCTCAGCCCCAGCATTTT | CSVLVGAQPQHF | NA | NA | TRBJ1-5 | TRBV29-1
TGTGCCGATAGGGCCGGGGGCCAAGAGACCCAGTACTTC | CADRAGGQETQYF | NA | NA | TRBJ2-5 | TRBV2
TGTGCCAGCAGCCTCGGGACAGGGAGGCTTGGAAACACCATATATTTT | CASSLGTGRLGNTIYF | NA | TRBD1 | TRBJ1-3 | TRBV7-2
TGTGCCAGCAGCTTAGAGTCCCGGGGACAGGTGAACACCGGGGAGCTGTTTTTT | CASSLESRGQVNTGELFF | NA | TRBD1 | TRBJ2-2 | TRBV13
TGCGCCAGCAGCTTGGAAGTTAGAACCTACAATGAGCAGTTCTTC | CASSLEVRTYNEQFF | NA | NA | TRBJ2-1 | TRBV5-1
TGTGCCAGCTCACCCCTCGGCGATGAGCAGTTCTTC | CASSPLGDEQFF | NA | NA | TRBJ2-1 | TRBV18
TGTGCCAGTAGTATAGGGACAGTTCAGCCCCAGCATTTT | CASSIGTVQPQHF | few | NA | TRBJ1-5 | TRBV19
TGTGCCAGCAGTCGGGAGATAGACTACGAGCAGTACTTC | CASSREIDYEQYF | NA | NA | TRBJ2-7 | TRBV12-3/TRBV12-4
TGTGCCAGCAGCAAAGGACTAGCGGGAGTATATGAGCAGTTCTTC | CASSKGLAGVYEQFF | NA | TRBD2 | TRBJ2-1 | TRBV6-2/TRBV6-3
TGTGCCAGCAGTTACTCAGGGGCCCACAATGAGCAGTTCTTC | CASSYSGAHNEQFF | NA | NA | TRBJ2-1 | TRBV6-5
TGTGCCAGCAGTATACAGGGGGTCAGCTCCTACAATGAGCAGTTCTTC | CASSIQGVSSYNEQFF | NA | TRBD1 | TRBJ2-1 | TRBV5-5
TGTGCCAGTAGTCCCCGAAGCTCTGGGGCCAACGTCCTGACTTTC | CASSPRSSGANVLTF | NA | NA | TRBJ2-6 | TRBV19
TGTGCCAGCAGCTTAGGGGGACTGGGAAACTTCGGCTACACCTTC | CASSLGGLGNFGYTF | NA | NA | TRBJ1-2 | TRBV7-2